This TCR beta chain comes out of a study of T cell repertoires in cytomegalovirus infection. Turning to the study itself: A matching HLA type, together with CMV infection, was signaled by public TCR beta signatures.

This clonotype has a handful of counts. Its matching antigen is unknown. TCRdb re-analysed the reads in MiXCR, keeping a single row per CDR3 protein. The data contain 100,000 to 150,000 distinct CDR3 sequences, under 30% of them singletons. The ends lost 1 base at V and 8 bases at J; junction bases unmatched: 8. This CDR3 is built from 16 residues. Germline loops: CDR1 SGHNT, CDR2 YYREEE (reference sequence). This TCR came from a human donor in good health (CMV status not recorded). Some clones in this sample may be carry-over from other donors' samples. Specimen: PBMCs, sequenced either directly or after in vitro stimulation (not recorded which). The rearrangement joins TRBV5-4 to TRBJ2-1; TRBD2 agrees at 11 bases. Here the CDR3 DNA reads TGTGCCAGCAGCTTGCTTACTAGCGGGAGTAGGCATGAGCAGTTCTTC. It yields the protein CASSLLTSGSRHEQFF.